This T cell receptor beta chain originates from a study of T-cell memory formation after mild COVID-19. This clonotype was picked up a small number of times. In TCRdb, the 5' RACE reads were re-called with MiXCR into one record per CDR3 protein. The data show about 620,000 distinct CDR3 sequences, over 15% seen once. Germline V gene data show CDR1 as GTSNPN and CDR2 as SVGIG (reference sequence). V shed 0 bases, J shed 4 bases, and the junction held 17 bases outside the gene matches. The CDR3 totals 19 residues. What was sequenced was PBMCs or a T cell subset sorted from them (not recorded which). The sequence was obtained from an adult woman who had mild COVID-19 (a few samples of this study predate the infection). Cell type and time point are not known. The chain recombines TRBV30 with TRBJ2-3, with 9 bases identical to TRBD2. Here the CDR3 reads CAWSVPYVGLAGMPDTQYF. CDR3 coding DNA: TGTGCCTGGAGTGTACCATACGTAGGGCTAGCGGGGATGCCAGATACGCAGTATTTT.